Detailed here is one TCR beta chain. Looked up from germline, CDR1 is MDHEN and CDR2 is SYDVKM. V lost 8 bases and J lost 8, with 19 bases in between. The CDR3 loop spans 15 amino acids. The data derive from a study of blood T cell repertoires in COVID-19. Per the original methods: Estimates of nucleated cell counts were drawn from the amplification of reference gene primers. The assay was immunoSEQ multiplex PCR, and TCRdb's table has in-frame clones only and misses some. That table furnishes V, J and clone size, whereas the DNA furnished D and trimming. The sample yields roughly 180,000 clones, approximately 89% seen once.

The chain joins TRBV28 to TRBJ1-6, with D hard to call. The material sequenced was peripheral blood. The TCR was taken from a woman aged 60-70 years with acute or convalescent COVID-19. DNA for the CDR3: TGTGCCAGCGGAGTAACCCCCCATGTTGATTCACCCCTCCACTTT. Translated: CASGVTPHVDSPLHF.